The rows below give T cell receptor beta chains drawn from one sample of a study of cytomegalovirus exposure and HLA in healthy donors. Only in-frame clones appear in the TCRdb table, and some are missing; sequencing was by immunoSEQ multiplex PCR. The data hold roughly 77,000 clones, with 67% observed a single time. The sequencing sample was made of PBMCs. The receptors were sampled from a woman between 50 and 59 years old in good health and CMV-seropositive. The CDR3 runs from the conserved cysteine through the conserved F or W.

TRBJ2-1,TRBV29-1,CSVGGGTKGDEQFF
TRBJ1-2,TRBV9,CASRDAGEDGYTF
TRBJ1-5,TRBV5-5,CASSLDRTDQPQHF
TRBJ2-1,TRBV11-2,CASSLSRPRAGGEQFF
TRBJ1-1,TRBV2,CASSDAQGGRTEAFF
TRBJ1-3,TRBV11-2,CASSSRGRNTIYF
TRBJ1-2,TRBV13,CASSSTGLATF
.,TRBV28,CASTTVGARRYEQYF
TRBJ1-1,TRBV6-5,CASRNGQSTEAFF
TRBJ1-2,TRBV14,CASSPDRVPTINYGYTF
TRBJ2-6,TRBV13,CASSSPDRQIPSGANVLTF